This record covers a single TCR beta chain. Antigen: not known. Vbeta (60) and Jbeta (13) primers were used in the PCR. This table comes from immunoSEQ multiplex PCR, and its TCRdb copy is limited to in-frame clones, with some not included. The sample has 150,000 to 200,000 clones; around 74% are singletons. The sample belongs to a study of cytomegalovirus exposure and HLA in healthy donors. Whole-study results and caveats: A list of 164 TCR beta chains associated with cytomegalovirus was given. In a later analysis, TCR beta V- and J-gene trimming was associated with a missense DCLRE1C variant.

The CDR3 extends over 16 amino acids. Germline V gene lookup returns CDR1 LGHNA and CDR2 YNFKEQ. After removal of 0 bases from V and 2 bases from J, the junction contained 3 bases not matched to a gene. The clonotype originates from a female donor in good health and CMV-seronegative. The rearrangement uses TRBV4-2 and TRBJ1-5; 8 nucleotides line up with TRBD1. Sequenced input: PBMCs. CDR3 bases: TGTGCCAGCAGCCAAGACTGGGACAGGCGCAATCAGCCCCAGCATTTT. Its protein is CASSQDWDRRNQPQHF.